This entry describes one TCR beta chain. The data belong to a study of blood T cell repertoires in COVID-19. Method: immunoSEQ multiplex PCR; TCRdb's copy keeps in-frame clones and lacks some. The repertoire holds 250,000 to 350,000 clones, with around 85% as singletons. Enrolment of Seattle patients took place during active infection, and they were followed longitudinally. The CDR3 extends over 13 amino acids. Germline V gives CDR1 GTSNPN, CDR2 SVGIG (reference sequence). V shed 3 bases and J 7 bases; nucleotides not matched to a gene: 5. V is TRBV30 and J is TRBJ2-7; 11 bases fit TRBD2. The specimen was peripheral blood. The receptor comes from a human donor with COVID-19, enrolled during active disease. The donor label of this sample is uncertain. In nucleotides, the CDR3 is TGTGCCTGGAGAGGGACTAGCGGTTCAGAGCAGTACTTC. It translates to CAWRGTSGSEQYF.